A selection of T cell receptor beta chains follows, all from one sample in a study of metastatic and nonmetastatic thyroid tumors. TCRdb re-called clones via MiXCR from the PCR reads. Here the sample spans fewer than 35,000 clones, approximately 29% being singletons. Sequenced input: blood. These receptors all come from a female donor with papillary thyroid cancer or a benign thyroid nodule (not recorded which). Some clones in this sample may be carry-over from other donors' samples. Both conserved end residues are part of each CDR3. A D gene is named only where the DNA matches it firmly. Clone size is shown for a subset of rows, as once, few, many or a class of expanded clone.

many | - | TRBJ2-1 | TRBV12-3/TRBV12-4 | CASSTGTASYNEQFF | TGTGCCAGCAGCACCGGGACCGCCTCCTACAATGAGCAGTTCTTC
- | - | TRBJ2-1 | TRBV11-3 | CASTRKQAEEEQFF | TGTGCCAGCACGCGCAAACAGGCGGAGGAGGAGCAGTTCTTC
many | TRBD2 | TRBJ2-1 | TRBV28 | CASSFGFGTSGSFDEQFF | TGTGCCAGCAGTTTTGGGTTTGGGACTAGCGGGAGTTTCGATGAGCAGTTCTTC
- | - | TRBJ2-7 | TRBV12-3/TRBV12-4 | CASSFGVLSPYEQYF | TGTGCCAGCAGTTTCGGCGTCTTGAGCCCCTACGAGCAGTACTTC
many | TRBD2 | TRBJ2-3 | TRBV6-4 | CASRPGTSGPDTQYF | TGTGCCAGCAGGCCCGGGACTAGCGGGCCCGATACGCAGTATTTT
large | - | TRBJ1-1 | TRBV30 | CAWSVPTGSNTEAFF | TGTGCCTGGAGTGTCCCGACAGGTTCGAACACTGAAGCTTTCTTT
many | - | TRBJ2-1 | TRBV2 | CASSVILAGEQFF | TGTGCCAGCAGTGTCATCCTAGCAGGCGAGCAGTTCTTC
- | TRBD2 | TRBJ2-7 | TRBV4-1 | CASSQEPLAGVEQYF | TGCGCCAGCAGCCAAGAGCCACTAGCGGGAGTCGAGCAGTACTTC
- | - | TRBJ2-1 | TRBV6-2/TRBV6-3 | CASSYRDYNEQFF | TGTGCCAGCAGTTACCGGGACTACAATGAGCAGTTCTTC
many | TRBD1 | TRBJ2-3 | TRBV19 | CASREQGASTDTQYF | TGTGCCAGTAGGGAACAGGGGGCGAGCACAGATACGCAGTATTTT
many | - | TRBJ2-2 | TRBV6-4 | CASRGRSNTGELFF | TGTGCCAGCAGAGGACGGTCAAACACCGGGGAGCTGTTTTTT
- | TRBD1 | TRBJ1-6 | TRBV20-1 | CSAMGQGNSPLHF | TGCAGTGCTATGGGACAGGGAAATTCACCCCTCCACTTT
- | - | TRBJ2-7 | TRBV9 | CASSAGVLEGGSYEQYF | TGTGCCAGCAGCGCAGGGGTTCTAGAGGGAGGCTCCTACGAGCAGTACTTC
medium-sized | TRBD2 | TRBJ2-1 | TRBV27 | CASRIAGGGNEQFF | TGTGCCAGCCGGATAGCGGGAGGAGGCAATGAGCAGTTCTTC
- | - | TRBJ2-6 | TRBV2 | CASSDTTGANVLSF | TGTGCCAGCAGTGATACAACTGGGGCCAACGTACTGTCTTTC
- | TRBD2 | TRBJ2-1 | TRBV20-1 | CSATTLAGGFYNEQFF | TGCAGTGCTACCACTCTAGCGGGGGGATTTTACAATGAGCAGTTCTTC
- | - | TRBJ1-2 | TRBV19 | CASSTEVRDYVYTF | TGTGCAAGTAGTACTGAAGTCCGCGACTATGTCTACACCTTC
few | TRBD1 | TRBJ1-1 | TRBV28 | CASRPLGLQGAEAFF | TGTGCCAGCCGCCCACTAGGGTTGCAGGGGGCAGAAGCTTTCTTT
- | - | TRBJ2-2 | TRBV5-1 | CASSLVGGGERFF | TGCGCCAGCAGCCTGGTTGGAGGCGGGGAGCGGTTTTTT
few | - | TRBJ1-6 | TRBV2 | CASSASTRNSPLHF | TGTGCCAGCAGTGCCTCAACTCGGAATTCACCCCTCCACTTT
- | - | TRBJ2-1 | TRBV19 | CAAGSGVGNDQFF | TGTGCCGCAGGGTCAGGGGTGGGAAATGATCAGTTCTTC
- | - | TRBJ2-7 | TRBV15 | CATIRVPSPCEQYF | TGTGCCACCATCAGAGTACCATCCCCCTGCGAGCAGTACTTC
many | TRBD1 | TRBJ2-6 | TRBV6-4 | CASSESTPGQGSGANVLTF | TGTGCCAGCAGTGAATCGACGCCGGGACAGGGGAGTGGGGCCAACGTCCTGACTTTC
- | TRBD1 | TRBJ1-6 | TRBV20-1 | CSAYTGGAPNSPLHF | TGCAGTGCGTATACAGGGGGCGCACCTAATTCACCCCTCCACTTT
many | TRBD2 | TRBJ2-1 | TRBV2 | CASSEVAGDDEQFF | TGTGCCAGCAGTGAAGTAGCGGGAGATGATGAGCAGTTCTTC
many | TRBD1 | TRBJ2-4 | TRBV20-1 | CSARTQGAIQYF | TGCAGTGCTAGAACGCAGGGGGCCATTCAGTACTTC
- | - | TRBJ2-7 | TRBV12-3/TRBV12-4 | CASSPFLATSQEQYF | TGTGCCAGCAGTCCCTTCCTAGCGACCTCGCAGGAGCAGTACTTC
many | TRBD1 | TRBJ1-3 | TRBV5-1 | CASSPGQGHYSGNTIYF | TGCGCCAGCAGCCCGGGACAGGGCCATTACTCTGGAAACACCATATATTTT
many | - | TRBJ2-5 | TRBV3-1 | CASSPSKETQYF | TGTGCCAGCAGCCCGTCCAAAGAGACCCAGTACTTC
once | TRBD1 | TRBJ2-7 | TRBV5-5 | CASSLEGTGNYEQYF | TGTGCCAGCAGCTTGGAAGGGACAGGGAACTACGAGCAGTACTTC
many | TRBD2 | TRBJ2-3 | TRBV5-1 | CASSSPVGRETLATQYF | TGCGCCAGCAGCTCCCCGGTAGGGCGGGAGACCCTAGCGACGCAGTATTTT
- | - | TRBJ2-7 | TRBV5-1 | CASSLQGSEQYF | TGCGCCAGCAGCTTACAGGGATCCGAGCAGTACTTC